This T cell receptor beta chain is drawn from a study of T cell repertoires in cytomegalovirus infection (dated by TCRdb to about 2019). General notes on the study: Alongside well-studied HLA-B-restricted epitopes, the peptide stimulations were aimed at recently identified HLA-C-restricted CMV epitopes, whose presentation resists viral immunomodulation. Donor HLA type was relevant to the analysis, as public TCR beta signatures indicated carriage of CMV infection together with the matching HLA type.

The sample was run on an Illumina HiSeq 1500. TCRdb applied fastp at Q25 and MiXCR to the public reads, then kept only in-frame beta chains. For every CDR3 protein sequence, its rows merge into one entry that carries the most common genes and DNA. Present in this sample are hundreds of thousands of distinct CDR3 sequences, less than 40% of which were seen just once. The top ten clones comprise over 12% of the sample. What the treatment or condition label conveys for this sample: in vitro stimulation with specific CMV peptide epitopes to enrich CMV-specific T cells. What the authors observed across the whole study: Carriers of CMV infection plus the relevant HLA type were discriminated by the cumulative frequency of public TCR beta family members in the study cohort and in an independent roughly 400-donor cohort. In the ex vivo response, HLA-C-restricted CMV-specific TCR beta clonotypes were dominant, and in two of eight donors the single most frequent clonotype came from this HLA-C-restricted group.

Reading the germline V gene gives CDR1 SGDLS and CDR2 YYNGEE. The germline ends are 13 bases apart after V is trimmed by 0 bases and J by 6 bases. The CDR3 sequence holds 15 residues, the cysteine and phenylalanine included. The read is trimmed to its CDR3 DNA, 45 bases read in frame from base 1. This clonotype was counted a few times. No cognate antigen has been identified for it. No much larger clonotype is one base removed from it; base qualities were not supplied. The TCR was taken from a human donor in good health (CMV status not recorded). Some clones in this sample may be carry-over from other donors' samples. Here the chain combines TRBV9 and TRBJ2-1; the D gene is perhaps TRBD1, on 6 matching bases. The material was cultured CD8+ T cells from PBMCs, obtained from culture after CMV antigen stimulation. This receptor carries the CDR3 CASSVDVGAGNEQFF. The DNA reads as follows: TGTGCCAGCAGCGTAGACGTGGGGGCGGGCAATGAGCAGTTCTTC. The reference TRBV9 and TRBJ2-1 proteins fill in what lies around the CDR3, so the full variable domain reads DSGVTQTPKHLITATGQRVTLRCSPRSGDLSVYWYQQSLDQGLQFLIQYYNGEERAKGNILERFSAQQFPDLHSELNLSSLELGDSALYFCASSVDVGAGNEQFFGPGTRLTVL.